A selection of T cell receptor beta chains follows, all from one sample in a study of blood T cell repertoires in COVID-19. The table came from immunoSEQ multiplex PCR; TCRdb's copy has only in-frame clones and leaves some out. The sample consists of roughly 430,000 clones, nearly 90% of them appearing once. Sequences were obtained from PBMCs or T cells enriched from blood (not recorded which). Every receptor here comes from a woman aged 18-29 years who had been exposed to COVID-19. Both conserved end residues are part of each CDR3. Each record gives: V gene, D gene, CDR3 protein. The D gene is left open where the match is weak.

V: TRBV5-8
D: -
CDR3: CASSSLPGFGPQHF

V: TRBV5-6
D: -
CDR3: CASSSDTIYEQYF

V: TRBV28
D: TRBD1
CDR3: CASSSFGTGIHEQYF

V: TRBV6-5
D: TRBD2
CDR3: CASSSPGLANYEQYF

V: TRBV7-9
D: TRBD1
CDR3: CASSSSGTEDEQYF

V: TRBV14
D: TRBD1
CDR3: CASSLFRDRDGNTEAFF

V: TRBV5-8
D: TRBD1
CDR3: CASSRTGGAVQPQHF

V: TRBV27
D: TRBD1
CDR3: CASSVTGGVSYEQYF

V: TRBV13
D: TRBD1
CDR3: CASTMKRGPSYEQYF

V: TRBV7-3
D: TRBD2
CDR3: CASSRGLAGVYEQYF

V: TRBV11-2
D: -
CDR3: CASSLGTPGAQHF

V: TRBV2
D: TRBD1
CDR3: CASSEGRGQQPQHF

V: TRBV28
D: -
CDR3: CASSPFTYGYTF

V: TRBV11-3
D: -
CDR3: CASSLEGGWGYNEQFF

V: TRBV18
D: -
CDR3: CASSPNGISNEQYF

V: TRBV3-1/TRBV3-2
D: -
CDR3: CASSQAIRGKGNTIYF

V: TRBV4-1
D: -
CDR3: CASSSHGGGAGDTQYF

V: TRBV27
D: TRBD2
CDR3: CASSQDRGRLAGAVGEQYF

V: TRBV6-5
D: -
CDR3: CASSYGGTANEKLFF

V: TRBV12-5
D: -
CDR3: CASGLSGSNQPQHF

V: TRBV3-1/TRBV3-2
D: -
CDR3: CASSPSMNTEAFF

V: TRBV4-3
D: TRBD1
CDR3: CASSQDGDRGYEKLFF

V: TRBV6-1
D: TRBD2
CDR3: CASSELLAGGEQYF

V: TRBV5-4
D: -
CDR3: CASSATGNTEAFF

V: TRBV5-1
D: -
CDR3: CASSLGREQYF

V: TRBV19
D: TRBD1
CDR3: CASRKDRGRNEQYF

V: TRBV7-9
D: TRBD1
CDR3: CASSLVVWTGNRNTEAFF

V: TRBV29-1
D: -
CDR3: CSVIALNTEAFF

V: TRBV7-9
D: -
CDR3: CASSIVRGAGANVLTF

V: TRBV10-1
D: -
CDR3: CASGGTGMNEKLFF

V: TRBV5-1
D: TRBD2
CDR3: CASSRLAGNYNEQFF

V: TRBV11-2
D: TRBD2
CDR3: CASSPIAGGKPYEQYF

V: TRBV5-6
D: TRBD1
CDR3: CASSSYDRENIQYF

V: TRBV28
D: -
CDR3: CASSLRQGRSPLHF

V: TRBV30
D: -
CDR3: CAWSVLSSYNSPLHF

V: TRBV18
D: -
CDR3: CASSPASASNQPQHF

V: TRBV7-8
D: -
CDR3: CASSLSDYEQYF

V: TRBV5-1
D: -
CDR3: CASSLGGQNNYGYTF

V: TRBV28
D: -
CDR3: CASTRFTEAFF

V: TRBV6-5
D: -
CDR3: CASTQDRAGGYTF

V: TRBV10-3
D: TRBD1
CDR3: CAISESQGAHNSPLHF

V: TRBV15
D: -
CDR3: CATSRDIERGETQYF

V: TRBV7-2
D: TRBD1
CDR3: CASSLTRTGAGNTIYF

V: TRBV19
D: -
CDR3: CASSIIGSSYEQYF

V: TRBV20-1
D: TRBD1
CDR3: CSASIGQGSNQPQHF

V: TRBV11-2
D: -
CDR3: CASSLAHGDYGYTF

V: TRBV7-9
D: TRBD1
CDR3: CASSLVAGGREAGAQHF

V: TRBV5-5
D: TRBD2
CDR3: CASSLGAGVSDTQYF

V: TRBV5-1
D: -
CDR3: CASSLETAYNEQFF

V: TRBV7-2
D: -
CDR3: CASRQRPSTDTQYF

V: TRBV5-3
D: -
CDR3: CARSLYPGDSVDEQFF

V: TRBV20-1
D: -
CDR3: CSASTGPEAFF

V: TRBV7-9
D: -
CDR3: CASSLENRLLFSGNTIYF